This T cell receptor (beta chain) was recorded in a study of blood T cells in healthy people across ages. Study-wide background: Every two T cells gave about one barcoded beta molecule via template switching.

This clonotype appeared a few times. The antigen is undetermined. With 6 bases removed from V and 0 bases from J, the gap between germline ends came to 24 bases. The CDR3 sequence is 19 residues long. Per germline, CDR1 SEHNR and CDR2 FQNEAQ (reference sequence). Samples each had at least 6 micrograms of total RNA extracted. A second PCR of about 7 to 12 cycles used a sample-barcoded 5' primer and a J-beta primer mix. A single record per CDR3 protein comes from TCRdb applying MiXCR to the 5' RACE reads. This table holds 650,000 to 800,000 distinct CDR3 sequences, 45% to 60% found once. Whole-study findings and limits: Older individuals had lower TCR beta diversity per million T cells (the decline was roughly linear).

The source is a woman aged 80 or over in good health. Sequenced material: blood. The J gene is TRBJ2-1, the V gene TRBV7-9; D could derive from TRBD1 or TRBD2 (5 bases each). Here the CDR3 reads CASRRGARVGKSSYNEQFF. Written as DNA, the CDR3 is TGTGCCAGCAGACGAGGGGCACGGGTGGGCAAAAGCTCCTACAATGAGCAGTTCTTC. Filled out from reference TRBV7-9 and TRBJ2-1, the complete variable domain reads DTGVSQNPRHKITKRGQNVTFRCDPISEHNRLYWYRQTLGQGPEFLTYFQNEAQLEKSRLLSDRFSAERPKGSFSTLEIQRTEQGDSAMYLCASRRGARVGKSSYNEQFFGPGTRLTVL.